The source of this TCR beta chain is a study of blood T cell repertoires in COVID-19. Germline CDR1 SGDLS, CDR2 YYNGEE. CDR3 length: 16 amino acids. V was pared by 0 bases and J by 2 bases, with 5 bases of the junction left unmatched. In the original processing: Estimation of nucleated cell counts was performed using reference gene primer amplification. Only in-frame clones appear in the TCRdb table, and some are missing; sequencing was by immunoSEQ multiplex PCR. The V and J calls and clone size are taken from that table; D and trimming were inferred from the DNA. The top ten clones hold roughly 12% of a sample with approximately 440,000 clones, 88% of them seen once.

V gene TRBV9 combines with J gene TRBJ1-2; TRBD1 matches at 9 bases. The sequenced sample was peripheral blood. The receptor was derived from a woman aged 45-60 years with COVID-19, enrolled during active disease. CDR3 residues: CASSVDRDRVNYGYTF. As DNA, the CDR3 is TGTGCCAGCAGCGTAGATAGGGACAGGGTGAACTATGGCTACACCTTC. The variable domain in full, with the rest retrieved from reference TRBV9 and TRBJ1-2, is DSGVTQTPKHLITATGQRVTLRCSPRSGDLSVYWYQQSLDQGLQFLIQYYNGEERAKGNILERFSAQQFPDLHSELNLSSLELGDSALYFCASSVDRDRVNYGYTFGSGTRLTVV.